Presented here are 17 T cell receptor beta chains from one specimen sequenced in a study of T cell responses to AZD1222 COVID-19 vaccine. Assay: immunoSEQ multiplex PCR; the TCRdb copy retains only in-frame clones and omits some. The table shows around 80,000 clones, with about 88% occurring only once. Sequenced here: peripheral blood, sampled on day 0 of AZD1222 vaccination. Receptors were obtained from an adult in good health.

The CDR3 DNA is TGTGCCTGGAGCACGAGGGATACGCAGTATTTT. Its translation: CAWSTRDTQYF. The V and J genes are TRBV30 and TRBJ2-3; no clear D. The V gene lost 3 bases and the J gene lost 6 bases, with 7 bases spanning the gap. The CDR3 loop spans 11 amino acids. From germline, CDR1 is GTSNPN and CDR2 SVGIG (reference sequence). Complete variable domain (other parts from reference TRBV30 and TRBJ2-3): SQTIHQWPATLVQPVGSPLSLECTVEGTSNPNLYWYRQAAGRGLQLLFYSVGIGQISSEVPQNLSASRPQDRQFILSSKKLLLSDSGFYLCAWSTRDTQYFGPGTRLTVL.

The V gene is TRBV11-2, the J gene TRBJ1-6, with no clear D. The CDR3 has 14 residues. CDR1 is SGHAT and CDR2 is FQNNGV in the germline V gene. With 3 bases removed from V and 7 bases from J, the gap between germline ends came to 10 bases. As DNA, the CDR3 is TGTGCCAGCAGCTTGGATCAATCCAATTCACCCCTCCACTTT. As protein: CASSLDQSNSPLHF.

The rearrangement uses TRBV5-1 and TRBJ2-5, with D tentatively TRBD1 or TRBD2 (5 bases each). CDR3 size: 18 residues. Trimming shortened V by 0 bases and J by 2 bases, and 20 bases separated the two germline ends. Germline-derived CDR1 and CDR2 are SGHRS and YFSETQ. The CDR3 DNA reads TGCGCCAGCAGCTTGGCGACGTTTGAGGGATGGGGGCAAGAGACCCAGTACTTC. Protein sequence: CASSLATFEGWGQETQYF.

The chain uses TRBV27 and TRBJ1-1, with D perhaps TRBD1 (5 bases). The ends were cut back, 4 bases at V and 1 base at J, with 10 bases in the middle. This CDR3 has 14 amino acids. Looked up from germline, CDR1 is MNHEY and CDR2 is SMNVEV (reference sequence). CDR3 loop: CASSSGGGNTEAFF. The CDR3 DNA is TGTGCCAGCAGTTCTGGGGGGGGGAACACTGAAGCTTTCTTT.

This clone was detected once. The chain recombines TRBV6-5 with TRBJ1-2; D unclear. V gave up 2 bases and J gave up 0 bases, with 7 bases separating them. The CDR3 has 14 residues. Looked up from germline, CDR1 is MNHEY and CDR2 is SVGAGI. The CDR3 coding sequence is TGTGCCAGCAGTTACGCCGGGGCTAACTATGGCTACACCTTC. Residues: CASSYAGANYGYTF.

The chain links TRBV3-1 (or the pseudogene TRBV3-2) to TRBJ1-6, with D possibly being TRBD1 (5 bases). V was trimmed by 3 bases and J by 6 bases, leaving 6 bases between them. Germline CDR1 and CDR2: LGHDT and YNNKEL (reference sequence). The CDR3 has 13 residues. The CDR3 region is CASSHDSNSPLHF. The CDR3, as DNA: TGTGCCAGCAGCCACGACAGTAATTCACCCCTCCACTTT.

This chain links TRBV10-1 with TRBJ1-2; D call uncertain. The CDR3 has 14 amino acids. V lost 0 bases to trimming and J lost 8 bases, with 13 bases between them. Germline-derived CDR1 and CDR2 are WNHNN and SYGVQD (reference sequence). DNA of the CDR3: TGCGCCAGCAGTGAGTCCCTGGGTCCGGGGGGCTACACCTTC. Translation gives CASSESLGPGGYTF.

The chain joins TRBV11-2 to TRBJ1-4, with D perhaps matching TRBD1 (6 bases). Germline values: CDR1 SGHAT, CDR2 FQNNGV. Trimming shortened V by 3 bases and J by 8 bases, and 13 bases separated the two germline ends. This CDR3 is built from 14 residues. The CDR3 sequence: CASSLTNQGEKLFF. CDR3 DNA: TGTGCCAGCAGCTTGACAAACCAGGGGGAAAAACTGTTTTTT.

V usage is TRBV28 and J usage is TRBJ2-2; 9 bases match TRBD2. The junction had 8 bases not matched to a gene; V was cut back by 6 bases and J by 6 bases. The CDR3 spans 15 residues. Per germline, CDR1 MDHEN and CDR2 SYDVKM. The CDR3 nucleotides are TGTGCCAGCAGACTAAGCGGGGGGCGCGCCGGGGAGCTGTTTTTT. This sequence encodes CASRLSGGRAGELFF.

The chain carries TRBV21-1 and TRBJ1-5; the table's TRBD1 call for D was not verified on the DNA. TRBV21-1 is tagged as a pseudogene. CDR3 length equals 16 residues. CDR3 residues: CASSKGGQGSRQPQHF. In nucleotides, the CDR3 is TGTGCCAGCAGCAAAGGGGGACAGGGTTCCAGGCAGCCCCAGCATTTT.

The V and J genes are TRBV29-1 and TRBJ1-2; TRBD1 matches 7 bases. The CDR3 consists of 18 residues. The V gene's germline CDR1 is SQVTM and CDR2 ANQGSEA. J gave up 3 bases and V 1 base, and 17 bases lay outside the gene matches. The CDR3 DNA is TGCAGCGTTGAAGCGCCCGAAGTGGGGGACAGAGCCTACTATGGCTACACCTTC. It yields the protein CSVEAPEVGDRAYYGYTF.

The J gene is TRBJ1-2, the V gene TRBV28; D not resolved. V gave up 2 bases and J gave up 5 bases, with 9 bases separating them. CDR1 MDHEN and CDR2 SYDVKM come from the germline V gene. The CDR3 covers 13 residues. For the CDR3, the DNA is TGTGCCAGCAGTTTAGGGAGGAGGTATGGCTACACCTTC. Translated, it gives CASSLGRRYGYTF.

The rearrangement links TRBV3-1 (or the pseudogene TRBV3-2) to TRBJ2-2, with 8 bases aligning to TRBD2. The ends lost 4 bases at V and 1 base at J; junction bases unmatched: 8. The CDR3 contains 17 residues. The germline gives CDR1 LGHDT, CDR2 YNNKEL (reference sequence). The CDR3 here is CASSRFAGGGNTGELFF. In nucleotides, the CDR3 is TGTGCCAGCAGCCGTTTTGCGGGGGGAGGGAACACCGGGGAGCTGTTTTTT.

J is TRBJ1-1 and V is TRBV19; maybe TRBD1 (5 bases). This CDR3 comprises 13 residues. V lost 2 bases and J lost 4, with 8 bases in between. The germline V gene encodes CDR1 LNHDA and CDR2 SQIVND (reference sequence). This CDR3 is CASSIIGGTEAFF. CDR3 nucleotides: TGTGCCAGTAGTATAATTGGGGGCACTGAAGCTTTCTTT.

The V call is TRBV30, the J call TRBJ1-3; D is possibly TRBD1 (6 bases). The germline CDR1 and CDR2 sequences are GTSNPN and SVGIG (reference sequence). V was cut by 2 bases and J by 4 bases, with 12 bases left in between. There are 14 residues in the CDR3. This CDR3 is CAWSLGGFGNTIYF. For the CDR3, the DNA is TGTGCCTGGAGTTTGGGGGGCTTCGGAAACACCATATATTTT.

V gene TRBV5-1 combines with J gene TRBJ1-5, with 9 bases aligning to TRBD1. V shed 3 bases and J 7 bases; nucleotides not matched to a gene: 5. CDR3 size: 14 residues. Germline V gives CDR1 SGHRS, CDR2 YFSETQ. The CDR3 DNA reads as TGCGCCAGCAGCTCATCCGGGACAGGGCAGCCCCAGCATTTT. It is translated as CASSSSGTGQPQHF.

The V call is TRBV10-1, the J call TRBJ2-5; 10 positions match TRBD1. This CDR3 spans 15 amino acids. Germline values: CDR1 WNHNN, CDR2 SYGVQD (reference sequence). Unmatched junction bases numbered 10, after V lost 10 bases and J lost 2 bases. CDR3 residues: CATSVGQGGQETQYF. CDR3 nucleotides: TGCGCCACTTCGGTCGGACAGGGGGGTCAAGAGACCCAGTACTTC.